These T cell receptor beta chains were read from a single sample in a study of T cell responses to AZD1222 COVID-19 vaccine. TCRdb's table, derived via immunoSEQ multiplex PCR, lists solely in-frame clones and lacks some. The profile shows 150,000 or so clones, around 94% of them singletons. This specimen consisted of peripheral blood, obtained on day 0 of AZD1222 vaccination. These receptors were taken from an adult in good health. CDR3s include the opening cysteine and the closing phenylalanine or tryptophan.

V gene,J gene,CDR3 protein
TRBV3-1/TRBV3-2,TRBJ2-3,CASSSRPGRLPTSTQYF
TRBV3-1/TRBV3-2,TRBJ1-3,CASSQDGRGQVNSGNTIYF
TRBV5-1,TRBJ2-5,CASSLGGTSGTQETQYF
TRBV6-5,TRBJ2-7,CASSYSSRIPSYEQYF
TRBV2,TRBJ1-6,CASIVLDSNSPLHF
TRBV5-6,TRBJ1-2,CASRVFAPAYGYTF
TRBV24-1,TRBJ2-1,CATSDPVTSGIENEQFF
TRBV4-1,TRBJ1-4,CASSHTHGLNNEKLFF
TRBV11-2,TRBJ2-1,CASSLNEQFF
TRBV5-1,TRBJ2-1,CASSLTSGSFNEQFF
TRBV3-1/TRBV3-2,TRBJ2-1,CASSRTSGTNYNEQFF
TRBV12-3/TRBV12-4,TRBJ2-3,CASSLSGDTQYF
TRBV4-1,TRBJ1-1,CASSQRQAYEAFF
TRBV5-8,TRBJ1-3,CASSSSTPLSLSGNTIYF
TRBV3-1/TRBV3-2,TRBJ2-1,CASSQFSGGSYNEQFF
TRBV5-5,TRBJ2-5,CASSLSQNEETQYF
TRBV5-1,TRBJ1-1,CASSPSTGGTEAFF
TRBV6-1,TRBJ1-5,CASSQNSNQPQHF
TRBV24-1,TRBJ1-2,CATSDPGIQYGYTF
TRBV5-1,TRBJ2-7,CASSLTGQGSYEQYF
TRBV11-2,TRBJ2-1,CASSLGLAQSNEQFF
TRBV29-1,TRBJ2-7,CSVSTLSGNWGEQYF
TRBV9,TRBJ1-2,CASTTQEGYGYTF
TRBV6-6,TRBJ1-4,CASNPGAGKLFF
TRBV7-9,TRBJ2-3,CASSPVAGSQDTQYF
TRBV19,TRBJ1-5,CASSVLGINQPQHF
TRBV19,TRBJ2-2,CASTRDRGRAGELFF
TRBV25-1,TRBJ1-1,CASSVHAGLNTEAFF
TRBV30,TRBJ2-4,CAWGGTVKNIQYF
TRBV7-2,TRBJ1-2,CASSLAGGLSGYTF
TRBV5-4,TRBJ1-3,CASSLRVNSGNTIYF
TRBV19,TRBJ1-5,CASSLDSYSNQPQHF
TRBV6-5,TRBJ1-2,CASSYGRGYGYTF
TRBV27,TRBJ2-2,CASSWSLNTGELFF
TRBV27,TRBJ1-1,CASSLGRGAEAFF
TRBV7-2,TRBJ2-2,CASSLQGTTGELFF
TRBV7-2,TRBJ2-1,CASSLPREKNEQFF
TRBV5-1,TRBJ2-3,CASSASGSTDTQYF
TRBV19,TRBJ1-2,CASSIDSGRRYGYTF
TRBV4-2,TRBJ1-1,CASSRTGGADTEAFF
TRBV7-9,TRBJ2-3,CASSDSLTDTQYF
TRBV7-9,TRBJ1-5,CASWLVGGETQPQHF
TRBV5-4,TRBJ1-2,CASSAPQRYGYTF
TRBV11-2,TRBJ2-1,CASSSKLAGGGNEQFF
TRBV20-1,TRBJ2-7,CSASRGAGGPYEQYF
TRBV10-2,TRBJ1-6,CASSDRTERSPLHF
TRBV28,TRBJ1-5,CAGRTGHGNQPQHF
TRBV28,TRBJ1-5,CASSSGQNNQPQHF
TRBV18,TRBJ2-2,CASSLGQGENGELFF
TRBV3-1/TRBV3-2,TRBJ1-5,CASSQDARGSRPQHF
TRBV10-3,TRBJ1-3,CAISDPPGVGGLTSGNTIYF
TRBV19,TRBJ1-2,CASSIQGRINYGYTF
TRBV3-1/TRBV3-2,TRBJ2-7,CASSQDWSGRGGDEQYF
TRBV12-3/TRBV12-4,TRBJ1-2,CASTSYGGDGYTF
TRBV4-1,TRBJ1-2,CASSQEGGSGYGYTF